What follows are 2 T cell receptor beta chains derived from one specimen sequenced in a study of shared clonotypes between healthy human individuals. Profiling relied on immunoSEQ multiplex PCR, and the TCRdb table lists in-frame clones only, not all of them. In the table there are about 460,000 clones, approximately 77% of which are singletons. The specimen sequenced was PBMCs. Receptors were obtained from a woman aged 40 to 50 in good health. Some clones in this sample may be carry-over from other donors' samples.

Regarding this clone: The same CDR3 is also encoded by other DNA sequences in this sample. The chain links TRBV10-3 to TRBJ1-1; D uncertain. CDR3 length equals 13 residues. Per the germline V gene, CDR1 is ENHRY and CDR2 is SYGVKD. The germline V and J ends were trimmed by 4 bases and 1 base, with 7 bases remaining between them. The CDR3 here is CAISGTENTEAFF. In DNA form, the CDR3 reads TGTGCCATCAGTGGGACCGAGAACACTGAAGCTTTCTTT.

The V gene is TRBV6-6, the J gene TRBJ1-5; 10 bases match TRBD1. CDR1 is MNHNY and CDR2 is SVGAGI in the germline V gene (reference sequence). This CDR3 region has 14 residues. J lost 6 bases, V lost 10 bases, and 9 bases had no gene match. CDR3 sequence reads: CATATGGYRQPQHF. The CDR3 DNA reads TGTGCCACCGCGACAGGGGGCTATCGTCAGCCCCAGCATTTT.